One T cell receptor (beta chain) is described in this entry. Its target is not known. This sample is part of a study of OX40 agonist ivuxolimab in advanced cancers. Study information: The dose-escalation cohort had hepatocellular carcinoma, melanoma, renal cell or head and neck cancer.

Study outcomes and limitations: Expanded clones were, on average, more numerous among CD8+ T cells than CD4+.

Sequencing used immunoSEQ multiplex PCR; TCRdb keeps in-frame clones, though not all of them. The table records 60,000 or so clones, roughly 84% of them present only once. Per germline, CDR1 SQVTM and CDR2 ANQGSEA. The CDR3 is 13 residues long. The ends lost 4 bases at V and 5 bases at J; junction bases unmatched: 3. The clonotype comes from an adult with an advanced solid tumor such as melanoma, head and neck, liver or kidney cancer. This specimen consisted of CD4+ or CD8+ T cells sorted from blood, obtained in a trial of the OX40 agonist ivuxolimab. The chain links TRBV29-1 to TRBJ2-5; TRBD2 matches at 11 bases. The CDR3, as DNA: TGCAGCGTTGTGTCTAGCGGGGGGGAGACCCAGTACTTC. Protein product: CSVVSSGGETQYF.